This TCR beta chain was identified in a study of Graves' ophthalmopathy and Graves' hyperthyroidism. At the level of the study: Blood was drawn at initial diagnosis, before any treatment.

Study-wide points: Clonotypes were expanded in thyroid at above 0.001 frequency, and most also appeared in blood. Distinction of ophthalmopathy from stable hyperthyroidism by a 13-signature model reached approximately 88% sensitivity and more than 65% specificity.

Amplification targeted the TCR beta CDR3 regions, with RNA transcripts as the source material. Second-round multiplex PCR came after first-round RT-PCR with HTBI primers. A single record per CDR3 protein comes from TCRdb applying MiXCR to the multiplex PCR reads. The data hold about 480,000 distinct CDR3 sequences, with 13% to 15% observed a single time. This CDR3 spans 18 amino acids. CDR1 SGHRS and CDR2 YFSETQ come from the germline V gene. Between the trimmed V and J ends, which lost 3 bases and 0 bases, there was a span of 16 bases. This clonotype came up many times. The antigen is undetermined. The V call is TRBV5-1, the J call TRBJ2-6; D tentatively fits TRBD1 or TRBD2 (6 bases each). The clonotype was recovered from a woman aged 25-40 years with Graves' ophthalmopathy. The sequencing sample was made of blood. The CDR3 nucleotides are TGCGCCAGCAGCTCGTATGGAGGGGGTGTCTCTGGGGCCAACGTCCTGACTTTC. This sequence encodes CASSSYGGGVSGANVLTF.